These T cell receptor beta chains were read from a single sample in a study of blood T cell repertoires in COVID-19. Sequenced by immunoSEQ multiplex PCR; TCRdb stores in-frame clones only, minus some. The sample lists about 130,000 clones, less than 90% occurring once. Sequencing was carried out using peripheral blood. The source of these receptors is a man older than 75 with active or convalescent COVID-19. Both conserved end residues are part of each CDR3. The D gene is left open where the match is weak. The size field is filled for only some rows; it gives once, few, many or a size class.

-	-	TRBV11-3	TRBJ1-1	TGTGCCAGCAGCTCCGGGGGTTGGGCTTTCTTT	CASSSGGWAFF
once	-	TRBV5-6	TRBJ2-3	TGTGCCAGCAGCTTGGACGGGGAGACAGATACGCAGTATTTT	CASSLDGETDTQYF
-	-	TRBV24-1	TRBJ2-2	TGTGCCACCAGTGATTCGGCAGGGGGGACCGGGGAGCTGTTTTTT	CATSDSAGGTGELFF
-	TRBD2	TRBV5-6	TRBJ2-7	TGTGCCAGCGCCTGGGGGGGGAGCTCCTACGAGCAGTACTTC	CASAWGGSSYEQYF
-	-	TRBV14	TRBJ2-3	TGTGCCAGCAGCCAAGGGCAGGCTAGCACAGATACGCAGTATTTT	CASSQGQASTDTQYF
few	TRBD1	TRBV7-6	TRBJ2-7	TGTGCCAGCAGCTTAGTGAGTGGACAGGGATCCGAGCAGTACTTC	CASSLVSGQGSEQYF
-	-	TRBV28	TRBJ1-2	TGTGCCAGCAGTTTAGCGGCTGGGACGGGGGGAGGCTACACCTTC	CASSLAAGTGGGYTF
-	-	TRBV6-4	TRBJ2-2	TGTGCCAGCGCTAGATCTAGTGACGTGGCCGGGGAGCTGTTTTTT	CASARSSDVAGELFF
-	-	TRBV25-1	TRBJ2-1	TGTGCCAGCAGCCCCTGGGGGGACCCCTACAATGAGCAGTTCTTC	CASSPWGDPYNEQFF
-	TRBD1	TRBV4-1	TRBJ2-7	TGCGCCAGCAGCCTGGCCCGGGGACAGGGAACCTACGAGCAGTACTTC	CASSLARGQGTYEQYF
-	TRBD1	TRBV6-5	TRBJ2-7	TGTGCCAGCAGCAGGGACAGGGCGACCTACGAGCAGTACTTC	CASSRDRATYEQYF
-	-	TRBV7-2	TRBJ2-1	TGTGCCAGCAGCCCCGCGAGGGCGTCCTACAATGAGCAGTTCTTC	CASSPARASYNEQFF
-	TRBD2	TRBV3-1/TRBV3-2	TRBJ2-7	TGTGCCAGCAGTTCTAGCGGGAGGCAAGGCGAGCAGTACTTC	CASSSSGRQGEQYF
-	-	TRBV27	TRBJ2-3	TGTGCCAGCCAGAGGTACGGAGATACGCAGTATTTT	CASQRYGDTQYF
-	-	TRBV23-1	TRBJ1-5	TGCGCCAGCAGTACGGGCCTACAGGGATCAGGGCAGCCCCAGCATTTT	CASSTGLQGSGQPQHF
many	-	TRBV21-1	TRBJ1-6	TGTGCCACAGGGAAACCCCTCCACTTT	CATGKPLHF
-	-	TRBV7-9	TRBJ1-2	TGTGCCAGCAGCCCCATTGGTTATCTATCCGGTGGCTACACCTTC	CASSPIGYLSGGYTF
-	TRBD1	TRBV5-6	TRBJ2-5	TGTGCCAGCAGCTCGGCCGGGACAGGGACCGAGACCCAGTACTTC	CASSSAGTGTETQYF
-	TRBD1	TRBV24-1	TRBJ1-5	TGTGCCACCAGTGAGTCGACAGGGGCCCCCAATCAGCCCCAGCATTTT	CATSESTGAPNQPQHF
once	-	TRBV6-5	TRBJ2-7	TGTGCCAGCAGTCCTGGGACTTTCTACGAGCAGTACTTC	CASSPGTFYEQYF
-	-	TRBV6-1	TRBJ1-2	TGTGCCAGCAGTGAACAGGCGCAGGGCTACACCTTC	CASSEQAQGYTF
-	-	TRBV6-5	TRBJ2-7	TGTGCCAGCAGTTACTCGAATAGCGTGGGAAAAACAGAGCAGTACTTC	CASSYSNSVGKTEQYF
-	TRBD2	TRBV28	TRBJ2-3	TGTGCCAGCAGACTCGGGACTAGCGTAGCGGGAACGCAGTATTTT	CASRLGTSVAGTQYF
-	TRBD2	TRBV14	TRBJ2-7	TGTGCCAGCAGCCAAGGAAACCTAGCGGGACATTCCTACGAGCAGTACTTC	CASSQGNLAGHSYEQYF
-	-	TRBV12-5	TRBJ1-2	TGTGCTAGTGGACTATACCGTCCCGCCGGTTGGAGCTATGGCTACACCTTC	CASGLYRPAGWSYGYTF
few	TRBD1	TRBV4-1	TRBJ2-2	TGCGCCAGCAGCCAAGATTCCGGACAGGCGAACACCGGGGAGCTGTTTTTT	CASSQDSGQANTGELFF
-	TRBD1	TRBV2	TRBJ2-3	TGTGCCAGCAGTGGACAGGGCGGCACAGATACGCAGTATTTT	CASSGQGGTDTQYF
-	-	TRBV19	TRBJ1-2	TGTGCCAGTAGTCCCCTCCGGTGGACATATGGCTACACCTTC	CASSPLRWTYGYTF
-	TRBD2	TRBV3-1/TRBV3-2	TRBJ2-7	TGTGCCAGCAGCCGTATGACTAGCCCCATAGGGGAGCAGTACTTC	CASSRMTSPIGEQYF
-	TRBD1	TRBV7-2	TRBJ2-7	TGTGCCAGCAGCCCTACGGGACAGGGGGCTGAGGAGCAGTACTTC	CASSPTGQGAEEQYF
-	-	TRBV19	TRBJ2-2	TGTGCCAGTTCCACGGGGGCAGGGAGGGGCTCCGGGGAGCTGTTTTTT	CASSTGAGRGSGELFF
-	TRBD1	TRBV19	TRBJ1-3	TGTGCCAGTAGTACGATCAGGACAGGGGCTGGAAACACCATATATTTT	CASSTIRTGAGNTIYF
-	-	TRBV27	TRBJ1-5	TGTGCCAGCAGCTGGGCAGGGCCTTATAGCAATCAGCCCCAGCATTTT	CASSWAGPYSNQPQHF
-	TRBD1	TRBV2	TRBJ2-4	TGTGCCAGCAGTCCGCGACAGGGGTCCAAAAACATTCAGTACTTC	CASSPRQGSKNIQYF
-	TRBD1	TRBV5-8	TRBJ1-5	TGTGCCAGCAGCTTTGAGGGGGCCAGGGGCCAGCCCCAGCATTTT	CASSFEGARGQPQHF
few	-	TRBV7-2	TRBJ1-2	TGTGCCAGCAGGCCACGGGGGGCCCTGCAATCTAACTATGGCTACACCTTC	CASRPRGALQSNYGYTF
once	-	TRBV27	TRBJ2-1	TGTGCCAGCAGTTTATATGGACAGATTTACAATGAGCAGTTCTTC	CASSLYGQIYNEQFF
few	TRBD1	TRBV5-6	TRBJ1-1	TGTGCCAGCAGCTCCACGGGACAGGGGCGTACTGAAGCTTTCTTT	CASSSTGQGRTEAFF
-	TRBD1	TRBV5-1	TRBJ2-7	TGCGCCAGCAGCTCAACAACAGGGGGCGGAGGCTACGAGCAGTACTTC	CASSSTTGGGGYEQYF
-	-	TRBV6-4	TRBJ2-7	TGTGCCAGCAGTGACGGCGGGTCATCCTACGAGCAGTACTTC	CASSDGGSSYEQYF
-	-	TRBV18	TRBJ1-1	TGTGCCACCGTTGCAGGGAGGGGAAACACTGAAGCTTTCTTT	CATVAGRGNTEAFF
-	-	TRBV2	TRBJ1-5	TGTGCCAGCAGTCCGGGGGAAAGTCAGCCCCAGCATTTT	CASSPGESQPQHF